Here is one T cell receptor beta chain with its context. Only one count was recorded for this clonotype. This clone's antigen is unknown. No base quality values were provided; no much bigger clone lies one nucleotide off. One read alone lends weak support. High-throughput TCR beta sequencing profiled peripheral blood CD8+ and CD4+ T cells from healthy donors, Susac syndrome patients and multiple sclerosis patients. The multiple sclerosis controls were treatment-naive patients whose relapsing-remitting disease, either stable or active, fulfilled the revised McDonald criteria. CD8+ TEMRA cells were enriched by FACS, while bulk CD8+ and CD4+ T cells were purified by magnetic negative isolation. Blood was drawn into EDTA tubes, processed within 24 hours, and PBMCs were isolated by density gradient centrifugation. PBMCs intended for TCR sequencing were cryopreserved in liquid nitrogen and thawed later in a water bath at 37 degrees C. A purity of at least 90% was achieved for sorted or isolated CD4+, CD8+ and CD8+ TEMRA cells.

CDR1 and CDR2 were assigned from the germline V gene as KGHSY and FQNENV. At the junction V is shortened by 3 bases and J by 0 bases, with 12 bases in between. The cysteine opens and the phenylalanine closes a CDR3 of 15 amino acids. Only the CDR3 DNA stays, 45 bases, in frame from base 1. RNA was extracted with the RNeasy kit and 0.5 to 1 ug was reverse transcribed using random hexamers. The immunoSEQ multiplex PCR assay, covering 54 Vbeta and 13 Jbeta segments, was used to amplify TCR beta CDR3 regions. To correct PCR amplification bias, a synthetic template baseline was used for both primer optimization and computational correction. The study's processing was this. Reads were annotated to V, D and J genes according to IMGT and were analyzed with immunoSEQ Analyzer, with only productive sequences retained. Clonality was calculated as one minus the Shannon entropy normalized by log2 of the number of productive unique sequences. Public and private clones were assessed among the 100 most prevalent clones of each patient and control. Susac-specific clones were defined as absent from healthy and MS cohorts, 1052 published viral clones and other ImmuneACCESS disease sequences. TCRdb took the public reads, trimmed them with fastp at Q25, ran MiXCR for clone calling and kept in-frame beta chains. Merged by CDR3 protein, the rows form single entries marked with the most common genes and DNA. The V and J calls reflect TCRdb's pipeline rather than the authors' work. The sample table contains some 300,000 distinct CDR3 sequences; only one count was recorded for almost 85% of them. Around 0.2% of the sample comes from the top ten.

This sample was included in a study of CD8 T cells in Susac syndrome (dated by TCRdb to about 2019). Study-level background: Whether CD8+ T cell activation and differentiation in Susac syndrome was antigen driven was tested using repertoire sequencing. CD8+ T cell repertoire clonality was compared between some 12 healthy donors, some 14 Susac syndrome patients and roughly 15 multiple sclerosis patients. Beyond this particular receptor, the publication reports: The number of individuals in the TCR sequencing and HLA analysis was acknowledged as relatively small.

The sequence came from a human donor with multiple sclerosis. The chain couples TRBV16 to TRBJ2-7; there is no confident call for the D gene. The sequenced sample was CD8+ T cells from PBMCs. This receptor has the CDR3 CASSHVTDGSYEQYF. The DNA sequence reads TGTGCCAGCAGCCATGTCACAGACGGCTCCTACGAGCAGTACTTC.